The source of this T cell receptor beta chain is a study of identical twins. Via MiXCR, TCRdb re-called the 5' RACE reads, giving one row per CDR3 protein. The sample has 470,000 or so distinct CDR3 sequences, approximately 25% seen once; the top ten hold around 3%. Findings and caveats of the study: Within cord blood, abundant beta clonotypes carried fewer insertions, but memory repertoires showed no such trend.

The V end was cut by 5 bases, the J end by 5 bases, with 9 bases between. Looked up from germline, CDR1 is MGHDK and CDR2 is SYGVNS. The CDR3 extends over 12 amino acids. As concerns this clonotype: Its antigen is unknown.

These records were also assigned to another study, of T cells expressing NK-cell markers.

The specimen sequenced was CD4+ T cells sorted from blood. This chain connects TRBV25-1 to TRBJ2-5; D is ambiguous. The origin of this receptor is a woman aged 18 to 35 in good health. CDR3 in amino acids: CASSPHLETQYF. The CDR3, as DNA: TGTGCCAGCAGTCCGCATCTGGAGACCCAGTACTTC.